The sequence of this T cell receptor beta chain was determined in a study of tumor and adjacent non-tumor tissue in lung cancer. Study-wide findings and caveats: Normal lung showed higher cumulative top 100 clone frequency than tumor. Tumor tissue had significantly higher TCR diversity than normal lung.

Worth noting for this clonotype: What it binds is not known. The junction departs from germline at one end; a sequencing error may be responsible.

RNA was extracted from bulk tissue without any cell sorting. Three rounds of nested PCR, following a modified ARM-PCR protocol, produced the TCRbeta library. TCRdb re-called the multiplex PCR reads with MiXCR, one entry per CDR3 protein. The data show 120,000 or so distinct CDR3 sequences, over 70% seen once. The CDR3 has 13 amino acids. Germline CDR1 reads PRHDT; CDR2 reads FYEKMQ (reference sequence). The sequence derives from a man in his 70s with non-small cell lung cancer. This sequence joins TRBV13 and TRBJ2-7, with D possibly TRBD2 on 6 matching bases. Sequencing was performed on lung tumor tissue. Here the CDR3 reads CASGSTTGDEQYF. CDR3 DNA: TGTGCTAGCGGCTCAACCACGGGGGACGAACAGTACTTC.